Sequencing of this T cell receptor beta chain was carried out in a study of cytomegalovirus exposure and HLA in healthy donors. The PCR employed 60 Vbeta primers together with 13 Jbeta primers. Measured with immunoSEQ multiplex PCR; TCRdb has only the in-frame clones, and not every one. The table shows roughly 100,000 clones, with approximately 80% occurring only once. V lost 4 bases to trimming and J lost 10 bases, with 8 bases between them. The CDR3 has 12 amino acids. Germline values: CDR1 MNHEY, CDR2 SMNVEV (reference sequence). For this clone: The target antigen is unknown.

Notes on the study in general: In a later analysis, most CMV-associated TCR beta chains appeared HLA-restricted.

The specimen was PBMCs. This clonotype originated in a male donor in good health and CMV-seropositive. The V and J genes are TRBV27 and TRBJ1-6, with unresolved D. This CDR3 is CASSSRRSPLHF. CDR3 bases: TGTGCCAGCAGTTCCCGTAGATCACCCCTCCACTTT.